A selection of T cell receptor beta chains follows, all from one sample in a study of T cell responses to AZD1222 COVID-19 vaccine. Repertoires were generated with immunoSEQ multiplex PCR, while TCRdb's copy carries only in-frame clones and drops some. Here the sample spans under 250,000 clones, roughly 91% being singletons. This material consisted of peripheral blood, taken on day 0 of MenACWY control vaccination. The receptor set was obtained from an adult in good health. CDR3s include the opening cysteine and the closing phenylalanine or tryptophan. Each record gives: CDR3 length, V gene, clone size, J gene, D gene, CDR3 DNA, CDR3 protein. A D gene is named only where the DNA matches it firmly. Some rows mark clone size as missing; the rest say once, few, many or name a class of expanded clone.

18	TRBV3-1/TRBV3-2	-	TRBJ2-3	TRBD2	TGTGCCAGCAGCTCGGTCGGACTAGCGGGGGGACCAACAGATACGCAGTATTTT	CASSSVGLAGGPTDTQYF
15	TRBV14	-	TRBJ1-1	-	TGTGCCAGCAGCCAGACGGGGGGACTACTAACTGAAGCTTTCTTT	CASSQTGGLLTEAFF
14	TRBV15	few	TRBJ2-7	-	TGTGCCACCAGCAGAGATAATGGCGACATCGAGCAGTACTTC	CATSRDNGDIEQYF
15	TRBV3-1/TRBV3-2	-	TRBJ2-3	TRBD2	TGTGCCAGCAGCCCCATGGGGAGGGCCCCAGATACGCAGTATTTT	CASSPMGRAPDTQYF
15	TRBV10-2	once	TRBJ2-5	-	TGCGCCAGCAGTGAATTCGGGGCGGCCGCCGAGACCCAGTACTTC	CASSEFGAAAETQYF
11	TRBV30	-	TRBJ1-2	-	TGTGCCGGGGGGAGGTCTTATGGCTACACCTTC	CAGGRSYGYTF
19	TRBV4-3	once	TRBJ1-6	-	TGCGCCAGCAGCCAAGATTCGGCCAGAGCCAGCTCCTATAATTCACCCCTCCACTTT	CASSQDSARASSYNSPLHF
15	TRBV2	-	TRBJ1-5	-	TGTGCCAGCAGTGAAACAGGAGCCTTCAATCAGCCCCAGCATTTT	CASSETGAFNQPQHF
13	TRBV5-6	-	TRBJ1-6	-	TGTGCCAGCAGCTTGGCCTTGGATTCACCCCTCCACTTT	CASSLALDSPLHF
15	TRBV7-8	-	TRBJ1-6	-	TGTGCCAGCAGCTTACTCCCGGGCCGGGATTCACCCCTCCACTTT	CASSLLPGRDSPLHF
14	TRBV4-2	-	TRBJ2-7	-	TGTGCCAGCAGCCGCGCAGCGGACTCCTACGAGCAGTACTTC	CASSRAADSYEQYF
15	TRBV7-9	-	TRBJ2-1	TRBD2	TGTGCCAGCAGCTATAGCGGGGAACTATACAATGAGCAGTTCTTC	CASSYSGELYNEQFF
14	TRBV19	-	TRBJ1-2	-	TGTGCCAGTAGTATGCCGACCGGGCGGCTTGGCTACACCTTC	CASSMPTGRLGYTF
12	TRBV30	-	TRBJ1-2	-	TGTGCCTGCTCGCGGGGTTGGGAGGGCTACACCTTC	CACSRGWEGYTF
11	TRBV12-3/TRBV12-4	-	TRBJ1-5	-	TGTGCCAGCGGGAGGGACCGGCCCCAGCATTTT	CASGRDRPQHF
12	TRBV10-3	-	TRBJ1-2	-	TGTGCCATCAGCGACAGGTACTATGGCTACACCTTC	CAISDRYYGYTF
14	TRBV5-8	-	TRBJ1-5	-	TGTGCCAGCAGCTTGGAAGGGGTTCGTCAGCCCCAGCATTTT	CASSLEGVRQPQHF
14	TRBV28	-	TRBJ1-3	TRBD1	TGTGCCAGCAGCTCGACAGGGCGCGGAAACACCATATATTTT	CASSSTGRGNTIYF
14	TRBV27	-	TRBJ2-7	TRBD1	TGTGCCAGCAGTCCCTGGGACAGATACTACGAGCAGTACTTC	CASSPWDRYYEQYF
14	TRBV5-1	few	TRBJ1-5	TRBD1	TGCGCCAGCAGCTCTGGGGACAGGGGCCAGCCCCAGCATTTT	CASSSGDRGQPQHF
18	TRBV4-1	-	TRBJ1-2	TRBD1	TGCGCCAGCAGCCGGAACCCGGTACAGGGACAGGGCCTTTATGGCTACACCTTC	CASSRNPVQGQGLYGYTF
15	TRBV7-6	-	TRBJ2-7	-	TGTGCCAGCAGCCAAAGTTCGGCCGGGCCGTACGAGCAGTACTTC	CASSQSSAGPYEQYF
16	TRBV27	-	TRBJ1-5	TRBD1	TGTGCCAGCAGTTTATCAGGCGGGACAGGTATTGGGCCCCAGCATTTT	CASSLSGGTGIGPQHF
15	TRBV5-1	-	TRBJ2-3	TRBD2	TGCGCCAGCAGCTTGGCTGCGGGGGGGCAAGATACGCAGTATTTT	CASSLAAGGQDTQYF
15	TRBV5-1	-	TRBJ1-1	-	TGCGCCAGCAGCACCCAGGGGCCTACCAACACTGAAGCTTTCTTT	CASSTQGPTNTEAFF
17	TRBV7-9	-	TRBJ2-1	TRBD2	TGTGCCAGCAGCTTACGCGCGGGGGTGAGCTCCTACAATGAGCAGTTCTTC	CASSLRAGVSSYNEQFF
13	TRBV5-5	-	TRBJ1-1	-	TGTGCCAGCAGCTTTGAGGGAAGGGATGAAGCTTTCTTT	CASSFEGRDEAFF
14	TRBV30	-	TRBJ1-6	TRBD1	TGTGCCTGGAGTCTAGGGGGCGGAAATTCACCCCTCCACTTT	CAWSLGGGNSPLHF
15	TRBV4-3	few	TRBJ1-2	-	TGCGCCAGCAGCCAAGGCACAGGGCGTAACTATGGCTACACCTTC	CASSQGTGRNYGYTF
18	TRBV19	-	TRBJ1-5	-	TGTGCCAGTAGTATAGGACTCGGGGGTAACAAGGGCCCTCAGCCCCAGCATTTT	CASSIGLGGNKGPQPQHF
13	TRBV4-1	-	TRBJ1-3	-	TGCGCCAGCAGTCTAACAGGGGGAAACACCATATATTTT	CASSLTGGNTIYF
15	TRBV5-1	-	TRBJ2-5	TRBD2	TGCGCCAGCAGCCCCGGGACTATTGGAGCTAAGACCCAGTACTTC	CASSPGTIGAKTQYF
13	TRBV28	-	TRBJ1-4	-	TGTGCCAGTGGTACTCTCCGACCTGAAAAACTGTTTTTT	CASGTLRPEKLFF
15	TRBV27	-	TRBJ2-7	TRBD2	TGTGCCAGCAGAGACCCGGGGGGACCACTCTACGAGCAGTACTTC	CASRDPGGPLYEQYF
13	TRBV30	-	TRBJ1-2	-	TGTGCCTGGATCGCAGGACTCCTTGAGGGCTACACCTTC	CAWIAGLLEGYTF
13	TRBV28	once	TRBJ2-3	-	TGTGCCAGCAGCTACTCTACCACAGATACGCAGTATTTT	CASSYSTTDTQYF
11	TRBV12-3/TRBV12-4	-	TRBJ1-5	-	TGTGCCAGCAGTTTGGGTCGGCCCCAGCATTTT	CASSLGRPQHF
14	TRBV30	-	TRBJ2-2	TRBD1	TGTGCCTGGGGAGAGGACAGGGCCACCGGGGAGCTGTTTTTT	CAWGEDRATGELFF
12	TRBV6-6	once	TRBJ2-1	-	TGTGCCAGCAGTCCGTACGCATCTGAGCAGTTCTTC	CASSPYASEQFF
16	TRBV7-9	-	TRBJ2-1	TRBD2	TGTGCCAGCACCGAGGTAGCGGGGGGGGTCTACAATGAGCAGTTCTTC	CASTEVAGGVYNEQFF
19	TRBV7-8	-	TRBJ2-6	TRBD1	TGTGCCAGCAGCTCCAACTTAGGACAGGGAAGCTTTGGGGCCAACGTCCTGACTTTC	CASSSNLGQGSFGANVLTF
13	TRBV3-1/TRBV3-2	-	TRBJ2-7	-	TGTGCCAGCAGCCAATCCATTTACTACGAGCAGTACTTC	CASSQSIYYEQYF
14	TRBV9	once	TRBJ2-2	-	TGTGCCAGCAGCGTTGGAGGGGGCCACGGGGAGCTGTTTTTT	CASSVGGGHGELFF
16	TRBV15	once	TRBJ2-2	TRBD2	TGTGCCACCGTGGACTTGCGGGGGGTTAAAACCGGGGAGCTGTTTTTT	CATVDLRGVKTGELFF